A selection of T cell receptor beta chains follows, all from one sample in a study of PD-L1 blockade in urothelial cancer. This table comes from immunoSEQ multiplex PCR, and its TCRdb copy is limited to in-frame clones, with some not included. This table holds about 43,000 clones, more than 70% found once. The starting material was PBMCs, obtained around atezolizumab (anti-PD-L1) treatment. The receptors shown here come from a man aged 55 to 70 with urothelial cancer. The CDR3 runs from the conserved cysteine through the conserved F or W. A D gene is named only where the DNA matches it firmly. Some rows have no size entry. The others give once, few or many, or a class for an expanded clone.

.,TRBD2,TRBV15,TRBJ2-7,CATSRGLAGVDQYF,TGTGCCACCAGCAGGGGACTAGCGGGGGTAGATCAGTACTTC
.,TRBD1,TRBV9,TRBJ2-1,CASSGGQGDYNEQFF,TGTGCCAGCAGCGGGGGACAGGGCGACTACAATGAGCAGTTCTTC
once,TRBD2,TRBV5-4,TRBJ2-1,CASSLLAGGPGVYNEQFF,TGTGCCAGCAGCTTGTTAGCGGGAGGGCCTGGGGTTTACAATGAGCAGTTCTTC
.,TRBD2,TRBV11-2,TRBJ2-3,CASSLDPLAGGGSDTQYF,TGTGCCAGCAGCTTAGATCCCCTAGCGGGGGGAGGGTCAGATACGCAGTATTTT
.,TRBD1,TRBV6-5,TRBJ1-1,CASSFRDRGPNTEAFF,TGTGCCAGCAGTTTCCGGGACAGGGGCCCCAACACTGAAGCTTTCTTT
.,.,TRBV6-5,TRBJ2-1,CASSYFDEQFF,TGTGCCAGCAGTTACTTCGATGAGCAGTTCTTC
.,TRBD2,TRBV4-1,TRBJ2-1,CASSQETSGVYNEQFF,TGCGCCAGCAGCCAAGAGACTAGCGGGGTGTACAATGAGCAGTTCTTC
.,.,TRBV19,TRBJ1-5,CASKDRTNQPQHF,TGTGCCAGTAAAGACAGGACTAATCAGCCCCAGCATTTT
.,.,TRBV5-6,TRBJ1-5,CASSFRGSNQPQHF,TGTGCCAGCAGCTTCCGAGGGAGCAATCAGCCCCAGCATTTT
.,TRBD2,TRBV9,TRBJ2-7,CASEGTSPGVGEQYF,TGTGCCAGCGAAGGGACTAGCCCTGGCGTGGGCGAGCAGTACTTC
.,.,TRBV19,TRBJ2-7,CASSIKTVGPLGYEQYF,TGTGCCAGTAGTATAAAGACAGTTGGACCCTTAGGGTACGAGCAGTACTTC
.,.,TRBV5-4,TRBJ2-3,CASSYGGGDRDTQYF,TGTGCCAGCAGCTATGGAGGGGGGGACCGGGATACGCAGTATTTT
.,TRBD1,TRBV10-2,TRBJ2-7,CASSTGTGPYEQYF,TGCGCCAGCAGCACCGGGACAGGGCCCTACGAGCAGTACTTC
.,.,TRBV7-9,TRBJ2-3,CASSPRTKKTDTQYF,TGTGCCAGCAGCCCTAGGACAAAAAAAACAGATACGCAGTATTTT
.,TRBD1,TRBV5-1,TRBJ1-1,CASSAGTGPEAFF,TGCGCCAGCAGCGCGGGGACAGGCCCTGAGGCTTTCTTT